Listed below are T cell receptor beta chains from one sample, sequenced in a study of T-cell memory formation after mild COVID-19. TCRdb called the 5' RACE reads again in MiXCR, with one record for every CDR3 protein. The sample contains 350,000 to 500,000 distinct CDR3 sequences, around 22% of which appear only once. Sequencing was performed on PBMCs or a T cell subset sorted from them (not recorded which). These receptors originate from an adult woman who had mild COVID-19 (a few samples of this study predate the infection). Cell type and time point are not known. Both conserved end residues are part of each CDR3. The D gene is left open where the match is weak. Rows may omit the clone size; those that give it use once, few, many or a size class.

>NA|TRBV7-2|TRBJ1-1|NA
TGTGCCAGCAGCCCTCGGGGTGGGGGGAACACTGAAGCTTTCTTT
CASSPRGGGNTEAFF
>NA|TRBV30|TRBJ1-2|NA
TGTGCCTGGAGCTCCCTGAGGGGGTGCGGCTACACCTTC
CAWSSLRGCGYTF
>few|TRBV21-1|TRBJ2-7|NA
TGTGCCAGCAGCCAAGGGCGGTTAGCGGGAAAATCTACCTACGAGCAGTACTTC
CASSQGRLAGKSTYEQYF
>NA|TRBV2|TRBJ2-1|TRBD2
TGTGCCAGCACTGGACTAGCTTCCTACAATGAGCAGTTCTTC
CASTGLASYNEQFF
>few|TRBV7-6|TRBJ2-7|NA
TGTGCCAGCAGCTTAGGAGGCACTCCCTACGAGCAGTACTTC
CASSLGGTPYEQYF
>many|TRBV5-1|TRBJ2-5|NA
TGCGCCACTAGGACAGATCAAGAGACCCAGTACTTC
CATRTDQETQYF
>few|TRBV10-3|TRBJ2-5|NA
TGTGCCATCAGGGATGGCGGCCAAGAGACCCAGTACTTC
CAIRDGGQETQYF
>few|TRBV6-6|TRBJ2-3|NA
TGTGCCAGCAGATCATCCCACCCCGGACCAGATACGCAGTATTTT
CASRSSHPGPDTQYF
>many|TRBV11-2|TRBJ2-7|TRBD1
TGTGCCAGCAGCACCTACCGGACAGGGAGCTCCTACGAGCAGTACTTC
CASSTYRTGSSYEQYF
>NA|TRBV20-1|TRBJ2-7|NA
TGCAGTGCTAGAGATCGTGGTAGAATCTACGAGCAGTACTTC
CSARDRGRIYEQYF
>NA|TRBV7-3|TRBJ1-5|NA
TGTGCCAGCAGCCCGAGCGGGGATAGCAATCAGCCCCAGCATTTT
CASSPSGDSNQPQHF
>few|TRBV7-2|TRBJ2-3|NA
TGTGCCAGCAGCTTAGTACTAGCCGCAGATACGCAGTATTTT
CASSLVLAADTQYF
>few|TRBV7-9|TRBJ2-5|TRBD2
TGTGCCAGCAGCCAACACGGGACTAGCGGCCAAGAGACCCAGTACTTC
CASSQHGTSGQETQYF
>NA|TRBV5-1|TRBJ1-2|TRBD1
TGCGCCAGCAGAGTGACAGGGGATGGCTACACCTTC
CASRVTGDGYTF
>many|TRBV11-2|TRBJ2-7|NA
TGTGCCAGCAGCTTCTCCGGGGGACAGTACGAGCAGTACTTC
CASSFSGGQYEQYF
>NA|TRBV30|TRBJ2-3|TRBD2
TGTGCCTGGAGACTGGGCAGCGGGGGGGACACAGATACGCAGTATTTT
CAWRLGSGGDTDTQYF
>few|TRBV12-3/TRBV12-4|TRBJ2-2|NA
TGTGCCAGCAGCGAAAACGGGGAGCTGTTTTTT
CASSENGELFF
>few|TRBV4-1|TRBJ1-2|TRBD1
TGCGCCAGCAGCCAAAAGGCCGGGACAGATACTAACTATGGCTACACCTTC
CASSQKAGTDTNYGYTF
>NA|TRBV6-2/TRBV6-3|TRBJ2-3|NA
TGTGCCAGCAGTCTCGACAGCGGCACAGATACGCAGTATTTT
CASSLDSGTDTQYF
>NA|TRBV19|TRBJ2-5|TRBD1
TGTGCCAGTAGTATAGTGACAGGGGGTAGCGAGACCCAGTACTTC
CASSIVTGGSETQYF
>NA|TRBV7-8|TRBJ2-1|NA
TGTGCCAGCAGCCCCTCAAGGGTGGTACCCTACAATGAGCAGTTCTTC
CASSPSRVVPYNEQFF
>NA|TRBV5-1|TRBJ2-3|NA
TGCGCCAGCAGTGGAGGGGGCGCGTTGGATACGCAGTATTTT
CASSGGGALDTQYF
>NA|TRBV5-1|TRBJ2-3|NA
TGCGCCAGCAGCTTGTGGAGAGGAAGGAGATCCGATGGCACAGATACGCAGTATTTT
CASSLWRGRRSDGTDTQYF
>few|TRBV7-9|TRBJ2-7|TRBD1
TGTGCCAGCAGCCCCGACAGGGCCTCTGGCTACGAGCAGTACTTC
CASSPDRASGYEQYF
>NA|TRBV9|TRBJ1-5|NA
TGTGCCAGTTCTTTGGGACCTACAGCTTATAGCAATCAGCCCCAGCATTTT
CASSLGPTAYSNQPQHF
>few|TRBV20-1|TRBJ2-6|NA
TGCAGTGCTAGAGCCGGGTGGGCTTCTGGGGCCAACGTCCTGACTTTC
CSARAGWASGANVLTF
>NA|TRBV7-9|TRBJ2-3|TRBD1
TGTGCCAGCAGCTTCAACACCGGGACAGGGGCCCGACTTCGCACAGATACGCAGTATTTT
CASSFNTGTGARLRTDTQYF
>few|TRBV5-5|TRBJ2-7|NA
TGTGCCAGCAGCCTTATGGGCCGCGCAGGGACTCACTACGAGCAGTACTTC
CASSLMGRAGTHYEQYF
>NA|TRBV15|TRBJ2-1|TRBD2
TGTGCCACCAGCAGAGATACGGTTAGACTAGCGGTCTTAGATGAGCAGTTCTTC
CATSRDTVRLAVLDEQFF
>many|TRBV12-3/TRBV12-4|TRBJ2-7|NA
TGTGCCAGCAGCTTGGATTTGTCCTACGAGCAGTACTTC
CASSLDLSYEQYF
>NA|TRBV15|TRBJ2-7|NA
TGTGCCACCAGCAGAGGGGGAGCTACCTACGAGCAGTACTTC
CATSRGGATYEQYF
>few|TRBV6-1|TRBJ2-5|TRBD1
TGTGCCAGCCACCATCCGGGACAGGGTAGGGAGACCCAGTACTTC
CASHHPGQGRETQYF
>few|TRBV4-3|TRBJ1-2|TRBD1
TGCGCCAGCAGCCATGGGGACAGGGAATACGGCTACACCTTC
CASSHGDREYGYTF
>NA|TRBV5-4|TRBJ2-1|NA
TGTGCCAGCAGCTTGGAAAGTCGGGACGACTACAATGAGCAGTTCTTC
CASSLESRDDYNEQFF
>NA|TRBV6-4|TRBJ2-1|NA
TGTGCCAGCAGTGACCAGGTTGGGCAGGGCAGTGAGCAGTTCTTC
CASSDQVGQGSEQFF
>NA|TRBV7-3|TRBJ2-1|NA
TGTGCCAGCAGCCCCCCCGGCGGGAACAATGAGCAGTTCTTC
CASSPPGGNNEQFF
>few|TRBV5-6|TRBJ1-1|NA
TGTGCCAGCAGCTTGTCGCAGGCCCGACGGGACACTGAAGCTTTCTTT
CASSLSQARRDTEAFF
>few|TRBV6-5|TRBJ2-7|NA
TGTGCCAGCAGCTATCAGGCGGGACCCTACGAGCAGTACTTC
CASSYQAGPYEQYF
>NA|TRBV5-5|TRBJ2-5|NA
TGTGCCAGCAGCTTGGCCGTGATGGGCGCCCAAGAGACCCAGTACTTC
CASSLAVMGAQETQYF
>NA|TRBV6-5|TRBJ1-3|NA
TGTGCCAGCAGTTACTCGGCAAACTCTGGAAACACCATATATTTT
CASSYSANSGNTIYF
>NA|TRBV6-6|TRBJ2-7|NA
TGTGCCAGCAGTTCGGGACGGAAAATCTACGAGCAGTACTTC
CASSSGRKIYEQYF
>few|TRBV4-1|TRBJ2-5|NA
TGCGCCAGCAGCCAAGATCCGGGGAGACGGGAGACCCAGTACTTC
CASSQDPGRRETQYF
>many|TRBV15|TRBJ1-2|NA
TGTGCCACCAGCAGAGGGGCAGGAGGAGGTGTCTATGGCTACACCTTC
CATSRGAGGGVYGYTF
>NA|TRBV15|TRBJ2-5|NA
TGTGCCACCAGCAGAGATCTAAGCCAGGGAGAGACCCAGTACTTC
CATSRDLSQGETQYF
>NA|TRBV7-3|TRBJ2-2|NA
TGTGCCAGCAGCTTTGAGGGGGTAAACACCGGGGAGCTGTTTTTT
CASSFEGVNTGELFF
>many|TRBV27|TRBJ2-7|NA
TGTGCCAGCAGCTTGTCGATCTCCTACGAGCAGTACTTC
CASSLSISYEQYF
>few|TRBV19|TRBJ2-1|TRBD1
TGTGCTTCGCAGGGGGCTAGCTCCTACAATGAGCAGTTCTTC
CASQGASSYNEQFF
>NA|TRBV5-1|TRBJ1-1|TRBD1
TGCGCCAGCGGGACAGGGAAAGGAGCTTTCTTT
CASGTGKGAFF
>few|TRBV29-1|TRBJ1-1|NA
TGCAGCACTCTCCTTGGTGGGAACACTGAAGCTTTCTTT
CSTLLGGNTEAFF
>NA|TRBV12-3/TRBV12-4|TRBJ2-2|NA
TGTGCCAGCACTCGCCGGGACACCCCCGGGGAGCTGTTTTTT
CASTRRDTPGELFF
>NA|TRBV4-2|TRBJ2-3|TRBD2
TGTGCCAGCAGCCAAGATCGGGTGCGGGGGGTCACAGATACGCAGTATTTT
CASSQDRVRGVTDTQYF
>few|TRBV5-6|TRBJ1-2|NA
TGTGCCAGCAGCTTGGGGGACAATAACTATGGCTACACCTTC
CASSLGDNNYGYTF
>few|TRBV7-9|TRBJ2-1|NA
TGTGCCAGCAGCCACCCAAAGGAGGGTAGTACCTACAATGAGCAGTTCTTC
CASSHPKEGSTYNEQFF